This T cell receptor beta chain was identified in a study of spatial heterogeneity in lung cancer. The wider study: Each unique TCR and UMI combination was seen more than ten times on average in raw reads. Points from the study as a whole: At resection, ubiquitous expanded tumor TCRs appeared in blood more than at follow-up.

Specified time point: blood at routine non-recurrence follow-up after resection. Whole RNA from tumor, nontumor lung or frozen PBMC was sequenced unsorted. In TCRdb, the 5' RACE reads were re-called with MiXCR into one record per CDR3 protein. The repertoire holds about 52,000 distinct CDR3 sequences, with roughly 8.1% as singletons. Germline CDR1 SGHDN, CDR2 FVKESK. V dropped 7 bases and J dropped 0 bases, with 13 bases sitting between them. CDR3 length: 15 amino acids. This clonotype was recorded a few times. Its antigen is as yet unknown. The receptor comes from a female donor with early-stage non-small cell lung cancer. V is TRBV14 and J is TRBJ2-4; D may be TRBD2 (6 bases). The sample consisted of PBMCs, taken at follow-up. The CDR3 DNA sequence: TGTGCCAGCATGGAGGCGGGGTTAGCCAAAAACATTCAGTACTTC. Encoded protein: CASMEAGLAKNIQYF.